The present entry profiles one T cell receptor beta chain with its context. Germline CDR1 is LNHNV and CDR2 is YYDKDF (reference sequence). The CDR3 covers 13 residues. J lost 2 bases, V lost 8 bases, and 2 bases had no gene match. This entry is derived from a study of control samples from healthy donors and cancer patients. Assay used: immunoSEQ multiplex PCR; TCRdb lists only in-frame clones, some missing. The sample yields about 89,000 clones, approximately 86% seen once. Material for sequencing was blood. The receptor was isolated from a man younger than 45 in good health. The chain combines TRBV15 with TRBJ1-2, with 10 bases that match TRBD1. Here the CDR3 reads CATGQGVNYGYTF. CDR3 sequence (DNA): TGTGCCACCGGACAGGGGGTAAACTATGGCTACACCTTC.